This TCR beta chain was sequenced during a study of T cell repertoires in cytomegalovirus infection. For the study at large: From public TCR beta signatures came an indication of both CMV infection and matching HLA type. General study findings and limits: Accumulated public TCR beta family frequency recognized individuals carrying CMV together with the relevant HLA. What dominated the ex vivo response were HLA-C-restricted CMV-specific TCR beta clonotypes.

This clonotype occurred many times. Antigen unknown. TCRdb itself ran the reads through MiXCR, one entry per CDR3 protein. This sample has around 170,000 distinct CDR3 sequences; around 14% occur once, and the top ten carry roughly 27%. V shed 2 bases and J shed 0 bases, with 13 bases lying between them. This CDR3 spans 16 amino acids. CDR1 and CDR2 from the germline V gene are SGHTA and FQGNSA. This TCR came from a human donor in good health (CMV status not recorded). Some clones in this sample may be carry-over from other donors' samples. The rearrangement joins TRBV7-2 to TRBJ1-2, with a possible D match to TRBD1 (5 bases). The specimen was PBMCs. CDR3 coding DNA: TGTGCCAGCAGCTTATCCCGACAGACCTCTAACTATGGCTACACCTTC. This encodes CASSLSRQTSNYGYTF.